These T cell receptor beta chains were read from a single sample in a study of T cells in Graves' hyperthyroidism and ophthalmopathy. TCRdb passed the multiplex PCR reads through MiXCR, listing each CDR3 protein once. The sample lists some 370,000 distinct CDR3 sequences, 11% to 15% occurring once. Material for sequencing was blood. These receptors all stem from a man in his forties or fifties with Graves' ophthalmopathy. Both conserved end residues are part of each CDR3. D genes are given only for firm matches. Clone size, where shown, is once, few, many, or a class for clones that have expanded.

J gene	clone size	D gene	V gene	CDR3 DNA	CDR3 protein
TRBJ1-1	many	NA	TRBV6-1	TGTGCCAGCACAAAGATCAGGAACGAGAACACTGAAGCTTTCTTT	CASTKIRNENTEAFF
TRBJ1-2	few	NA	TRBV10-2	TGCGCCAGCGGAGACGGGAACTATGGCTACACCTTC	CASGDGNYGYTF
TRBJ2-3	many	NA	TRBV12-3/TRBV12-4	TGTGCCAGCAGTGAAGGACTTGGCCTCACAGATACGCAGTATTTT	CASSEGLGLTDTQYF
TRBJ2-1	NA	TRBD2	TRBV20-1	TGCAGTGCTTGCGGACTAGCGGGAGGGCCTTACAATGAGCAGTTCTTC	CSACGLAGGPYNEQFF
TRBJ2-7	few	TRBD1	TRBV11-2	TGTGCCAGCAGCTTGGCACAGGGGGCGCGAGAGCAGTACTTC	CASSLAQGAREQYF
TRBJ2-1	many	NA	TRBV20-1	TGCAGTGCTAGGGTTATCAATGAGCAGTTCTTC	CSARVINEQFF
TRBJ1-3	NA	NA	TRBV29-1	TGCAGCGTCCAAGACGGCTCTGGAAACACCATATATTTT	CSVQDGSGNTIYF
TRBJ1-1	NA	TRBD1	TRBV28	TGTGCCAGCAGTTCTCCACAGGGGTCGGCCACTGAAGCTTTCTTT	CASSSPQGSATEAFF
TRBJ2-7	few	TRBD2	TRBV9	TGTGCCAGCAGCGTAGAACCTAGCGGGAGGTACGAGCAGTACTTC	CASSVEPSGRYEQYF
TRBJ2-7	NA	NA	TRBV20-1	TGCAGTGCTAGCGGTCACTCCTACGAGCAGTACTTC	CSASGHSYEQYF
TRBJ1-1	many	NA	TRBV10-1	TGCGCCAGCAGTGCCTTAATCAACACTGAAGCTTTCTTT	CASSALINTEAFF
TRBJ2-3	many	TRBD2	TRBV20-1	TGCAGTGCTAGAGCTCTAGCGGGGTTCACAGATACGCAGTATTTT	CSARALAGFTDTQYF
TRBJ1-5	few	NA	TRBV24-1	TGTGCCACTCTATTAAACAGGATCAATCAGCCCCAGCATTTT	CATLLNRINQPQHF
TRBJ2-2	NA	TRBD1	TRBV6-1	TGTGCCAGCAGTTCGGACAGGGCCTACACCGGGGAGCTGTTTTTT	CASSSDRAYTGELFF
TRBJ2-5	few	TRBD1	TRBV19	TGTGCCAGTCGCGAGGGGACAGGGTGGCAAGAGACCCAGTACTTC	CASREGTGWQETQYF
TRBJ2-5	many	TRBD2	TRBV20-1	TGCAGTGCACCTACTAGCGGAGGTGTCCCCGGGACCCAGTACTTC	CSAPTSGGVPGTQYF
TRBJ1-3	many	NA	TRBV13	TGTGCCAGCAGCTTAAAATCCCCAGGAAACACCATATATTTT	CASSLKSPGNTIYF
TRBJ2-7	many	TRBD2	TRBV5-6	TGTGCCAGCAGCCTGGGTGGGGGACTAGCGGACCTTGGGGGCTACGAGCAGTACTTC	CASSLGGGLADLGGYEQYF
TRBJ1-2	few	NA	TRBV29-1	TGCAGCGTTGCGGGGGCTTCTGATGGCTACACCTTC	CSVAGASDGYTF
TRBJ2-1	NA	NA	TRBV6-1	TGTGCCAGCAGTGACGCAGGGAGGAATGAGCAGTTCTTC	CASSDAGRNEQFF
TRBJ1-4	many	NA	TRBV14	TGTGCCAGCAGCCGGCCCGGACTTGCGGAAAAACTGTTTTTT	CASSRPGLAEKLFF